This TCR beta chain originates from a study of blood T cell repertoires in COVID-19. About the research overall: Donors in the United States, Italy and Spain gave samples during acute or convalescent COVID-19. T cells, B-cell-depleted T cells, or PBMCs provided the cDNA or gDNA that served as material.

The V end lost 4 bases, the J end lost 5 bases, and 11 bases lay between the germline ends. Germline-derived CDR1 and CDR2 are SGHDN and FVKESK. This CDR3 has 13 residues. Per the original data handling: From reference gene primer amplification, estimates of nucleated cell counts were derived. Profiling relied on immunoSEQ multiplex PCR, and the TCRdb table lists in-frame clones only, not all of them. V and J calls and clone size come straight from that table; D and trimming were deduced from the DNA. There are more than 95,000 clones in the sample; approximately 85% occur only once, and about 6.9% lies in the top ten.

The sample consisted of peripheral blood. This chain joins TRBV14 and TRBJ2-5; weak D call: TRBD2 (6 bases). The clonotype was recovered from a man older than 75 with active or convalescent COVID-19. The CDR3 spells CASSPGGLETQYF. The CDR3 bases are TGTGCCAGCAGCCCTGGAGGGTTGGAGACCCAGTACTTC.